This TCR beta chain stems from a study of CD8+CD57+ T cells in acquired aplastic anemia. Study summary: Sorting CD4+ and CD8+ cells gave DNA averaging 3.2 ug. Healthy donors gave about 10 million reads on average for CD4+ cells.

This CDR3 has 13 residues. V dropped 4 bases and J dropped 5; count of bases not matched to a gene: 6. The V gene's germline CDR1 is SQVTM and CDR2 ANQGSEA. TCR beta VDJ combinations and CDR3 sequences were profiled from genomic DNA. Using its own MiXCR run on the reads, TCRdb lists one record per CDR3 protein. Of fewer than 70,000 distinct CDR3 sequences listed, around half are singletons. This sequence originates from a human donor in good health, serving as a control. The sample comprised sorted CD4+, CD8+, or CD8+CD57+ T cells (not recorded which) from PBMCs. This chain links TRBV29-1 with TRBJ1-1, with 8 bases that match TRBD1. In nucleotides, the CDR3 is TGCAGCGTTGGGACAGGGTTAGGGACTGAAGCTTTCTTT. Translated, it gives CSVGTGLGTEAFF.